These 10 T cell receptor beta chains were sequenced from one sample in a study of human T cells and chemical hapten exposure. It was from unfractionated whole blood that total RNA was extracted. TCRdb independently ran MiXCR on the 5' RACE reads; one entry per CDR3 protein. This sample has approximately 150,000 distinct CDR3 sequences; 3.5% to 5% occur once, and the top ten carry more than 1.2%. These receptors came from a female donor in good health.

This clonotype was recorded a few times. CDR3 in amino acids: CASSQGPLAGGPDTQYF. CDR3 in DNA: TGCGCCAGCAGCCAAGGTCCCCTAGCGGGGGGGCCAGATACGCAGTATTTT. J is TRBJ2-3 and V is TRBV4-3; TRBD2 aligns across 12 bases. The CDR3 length is 17 residues. The germline gives CDR1 LGHNA, CDR2 YSLEER. V shed 1 base, J shed 4 bases, and the junction held 6 bases outside the gene matches.

The chain uses TRBV7-2 and TRBJ2-1; 8 positions match TRBD1. The CDR3 spans 14 residues. The germline gives CDR1 SGHTA, CDR2 FQGNSA. V lost 8 bases and J lost 8; bases outside the gene matches: 11. CDR3 sequence (DNA): TGTGCCAGCGCCGCGCAGGGGGCGTCGGATGAGCAGTTCTTC. It specifies CASAAQGASDEQFF.

This clonotype was recorded at least ten times. V gene TRBV28 combines with J gene TRBJ2-3; D not resolved. Germline-derived CDR1 and CDR2 are MDHEN and SYDVKM. V was shortened by 3 bases and J by 0 bases, with 7 bases between the two germline ends. This CDR3 region has 14 residues. The CDR3 DNA is TGTGCCAGCAGTTTTTCGAGGAGCACAGATACGCAGTATTTT. Its translation: CASSFSRSTDTQYF.

This clonotype appeared many times. The rearrangement joins TRBV7-2 to TRBJ1-2; 9 nucleotides agree with TRBD1. V gave up 1 base and J gave up 4 bases; unmatched junction bases: 7. Germline CDR1 reads SGHTA; CDR2 reads FQGNSA. This CDR3 has 16 residues. The CDR3 sequence: CASSLVQGAVGYGYTF. The CDR3 nucleotides read TGTGCCAGCAGCTTAGTACAGGGGGCCGTGGGCTATGGCTACACCTTC.

This clonotype was recorded many times. This rearrangement joins TRBV25-1 to TRBJ2-7; 7 positions agree with TRBD1. This CDR3 is 12 amino acids long. With V trimmed by 7 bases and J by 4 bases, 4 bases remained unmatched. The germline V gene has CDR1 MGHDK and CDR2 SYGVNS. The CDR3 nucleotides are TGTGCCAGCAATACGGGACAGTACGAGCAGTACTTC. This codes for CASNTGQYEQYF.

This clonotype was picked up many times. The V call is TRBV10-3, the J call TRBJ1-2; weak D call: TRBD1 (5 bases). The CDR3 covers 13 residues. V was clipped by 6 bases and J by 4 bases, with 12 bases between them. Germline values: CDR1 ENHRY, CDR2 SYGVKD. The CDR3, as DNA: TGTGCCATCAGCATGGACACCGTCTATGGCTACACCTTC. It encodes CAISMDTVYGYTF.

This clonotype was counted at least ten times. The chain has TRBV6-5 and TRBJ2-7, with 12 bases matching TRBD1. The germline gives CDR1 MNHEY, CDR2 SVGAGI. Trimming took 5 bases from V and 6 from J; bases not matched to a gene: 5. The CDR3 runs 14 residues. CDR3 residues: CASSHRDRGREQYF. CDR3 coding DNA: TGTGCCAGCAGTCACCGGGACAGGGGGCGCGAGCAGTACTTC.

This clonotype was detected ten times or more. CDR3 nucleotide sequence: TGTGCCAGCAGTTTGGGCCAGGGGGGGGCCGAAGATACGCAGTATTTT. This encodes CASSLGQGGAEDTQYF. J is TRBJ2-3 and V is TRBV12-3 or TRBV12-4, with D perhaps assigned TRBD1 or TRBD2 (7 bases each). V lost 3 bases and J lost 5, with 18 bases in between. There are 16 residues in the CDR3.

This clonotype was seen more than once but under ten times. This chain connects TRBV7-9 to TRBJ2-3; tentatively, D is TRBD1 (6 bases). The CDR3 totals 16 residues. Per the germline V gene, CDR1 is SEHNR and CDR2 is FQNEAQ (reference sequence). The V and J ends lost 1 base and 1 base respectively, with 12 bases between them. As DNA, the CDR3 is TGTGCCAGCAGCTTAGTACAGGGAGTTCGCACAGATACGCAGTATTTT. Its protein product is CASSLVQGVRTDTQYF.

This clonotype is labeled as medium-sized. This rearrangement joins TRBV12-3 or TRBV12-4 to TRBJ2-2; possibly TRBD1 for D (7 bases). The CDR3 extends over 13 amino acids. Trimming removed 6 bases from V and 4 bases from J, with 9 bases in between. The CDR3 DNA reads as TGTGCCAGCAGGCAGGGGGGCACCGGGGAGCTGTTTTTT. Protein product: CASRQGGTGELFF.